This TCR beta chain was recovered during a study of neurological immune-mediated disorders. This clonotype was seen repeatedly, ten times or more. Stored at -80 C, 2 million PBMCs were the source of the unsorted libraries. Using its own MiXCR run on the 5' RACE reads, TCRdb lists one record per CDR3 protein. The sample includes about 36,000 distinct CDR3 sequences, 9% to 12% seen only once; the top ten take about 7%. The CDR3 sequence is 15 residues long. V lost 4 bases, J lost 3 bases, and 7 bases stayed unmatched. Germline loops: CDR1 SGHAT, CDR2 FQDESV (reference sequence). The rearrangement links TRBV11-1 to TRBJ2-3, with TRBD1 identical over 7 bases. The sample consisted of PBMCs. The sequence derives from a woman aged 25 to 45 with HTLV-1-associated myelopathy (HAM/TSP). CDR3 sequence: CASSSLEGATDTQYF. As DNA, the CDR3 is TGTGCCAGCAGCTCCCTCGAGGGGGCTACAGATACGCAGTATTTT.